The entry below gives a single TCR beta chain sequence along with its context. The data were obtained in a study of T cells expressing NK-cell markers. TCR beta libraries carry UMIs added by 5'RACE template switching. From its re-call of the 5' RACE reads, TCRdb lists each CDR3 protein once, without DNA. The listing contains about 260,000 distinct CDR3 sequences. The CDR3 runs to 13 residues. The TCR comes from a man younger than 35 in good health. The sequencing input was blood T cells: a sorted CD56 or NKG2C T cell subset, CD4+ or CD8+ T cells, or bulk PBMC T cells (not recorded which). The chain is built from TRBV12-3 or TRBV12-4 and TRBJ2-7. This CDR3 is CASGLAGVNEQYF.